This paragraph reports one T cell receptor beta chain. Mismatch with germline at one junction end may stem from a read error. Per the authors' pipeline: Amplification with reference gene primers provided the estimates of nucleated cell counts. Clones were sequenced by immunoSEQ multiplex PCR, and TCRdb holds only the in-frame ones, with some missing. V and J calls and clone size are those listed in that table; D and trimming were worked out from the DNA. The table lists about 77,000 clones, about nine tenths of them singletons. This entry belongs to a study of blood T cell repertoires in COVID-19. Across the whole study: Collection of acute and convalescent COVID-19 samples took place in the United States, Italy and Spain. T cells, B-cell-depleted T cells, or PBMCs supplied cDNA or gDNA.

In germline, CDR1 is MDHEN, CDR2 SYDVKM. The CDR3 spans 13 residues. Source material: peripheral blood. This clonotype was sampled from an elderly woman with active or convalescent COVID-19. This chain links TRBV28 with TRBJ2-7, with TRBD2 matching 8 bases. The CDR3 DNA reads TGTGCCAGCAGTTTAGTACTAGCGGACGAGCAGTGCTTC. Amino acid sequence: CASSLVLADEQCF.